Following are 32 T cell receptor beta chains from one sample sequenced in a study of cytomegalovirus exposure and HLA in healthy donors. This PCR relied on a set of 60 Vbeta primers and 13 Jbeta primers. Sequencing used immunoSEQ multiplex PCR; TCRdb keeps in-frame clones, though not all of them. Altogether more than 100,000 clones are present, around 69% being singletons, with the ten largest covering just under 8.5%. Sequencing was done on a sample of PBMCs. The receptors here all came from a woman in her thirties or forties in good health and CMV-seropositive.

The chain's CDR3 is CASSSTVRGQSSYNSPLHF. CDR3 in DNA: TGCGCCAGCAGCTCGACTGTCAGGGGTCAAAGCTCCTATAATTCACCCCTCCACTTT. The chain uses TRBV4-1 and TRBJ1-6; TRBD1 might be the D (6 bases). V was shortened by 5 bases and J by 0 bases, with 20 bases between the two germline ends. The CDR3 runs 19 residues. Germline V CDR1 and CDR2: MGHRA, YSYEKL.

This clone was found once. The chain combines TRBV11-3 with TRBJ2-3; a possible D gene is TRBD2 (5 bases). Germline V CDR1 and CDR2: SGHNT, YENEEA. With 5 bases removed from V and 8 bases from J, the gap between germline ends came to 14 bases. This CDR3 has 13 amino acids. The CDR3 nucleotides are TGTGCCAGCAGCGCCGCATCACGGGGTACGCAGTATTTT. This translates into CASSAASRGTQYF.

The chain uses TRBV19 and TRBJ2-7; possibly TRBD2 for D (6 bases). CDR3 length equals 11 residues. Germline CDR1 LNHDA, CDR2 SQIVND (reference sequence). The V end lost 3 bases, the J end lost 6 bases, and 6 bases lay between the germline ends. The CDR3 DNA reads as TGTGCCAGTAGTATCGGGGGCGAGCAGTACTTC. It is translated as CASSIGGEQYF.

The gene calls are TRBV5-1 and TRBJ1-5; 8 bases agree with TRBD1. This CDR3 has 14 amino acids. V was pared by 5 bases and J by 2 bases, with 3 bases of the junction left unmatched. From germline, CDR1 is SGHRS and CDR2 YFSETQ. The CDR3 nucleotides are TGCGCCAGCAGTTGGGGACAGGGCAATCAGCCCCAGCATTTT. Its translation: CASSWGQGNQPQHF.

The chain carries TRBV7-6 and TRBJ2-1; maybe TRBD2 (7 bases). The CDR3 totals 14 residues. Trimming removed 6 bases from V and 2 bases from J, with 11 bases in between. Germline CDR1 and CDR2: SGHVS and FNYEAQ. CDR3 DNA sequence: TGTGCCAGCAGGGGGGCGGGGGCCTACAATGAGCAGTTCTTC. Translated, it gives CASRGAGAYNEQFF.

The chain combines TRBV12-5 with TRBJ2-3; D remains unclear. The V end lost 0 bases, the J end lost 2 bases, and 6 bases lay between the germline ends. The CDR3 is 14 amino acids. Germline loops: CDR1 LGHNT, CDR2 FRNRAP. The DNA of the CDR3 is TGTGCTAGTGGTTTGGTACTTTTCACAGATACGCAGTATTTT. Residues: CASGLVLFTDTQYF.

The V gene is TRBV2, the J gene TRBJ2-2; TRBD2 might be the D (7 bases). Germline V gives CDR1 SNHLY, CDR2 FYNNEI. The V end lost 7 bases, the J end lost 0 bases, and 12 bases lay between the germline ends. The CDR3 runs 15 residues. This CDR3 reads CASMGGAANTGELFF. In DNA, the CDR3 is TGTGCCAGCATGGGGGGGGCGGCGAACACCGGGGAGCTGTTTTTT.

This sequence joins TRBV15 and TRBJ2-6; D unresolved. Germline V lookup: CDR1 LNHNV, CDR2 YYDKDF (reference sequence). V lost 2 bases, J lost 0 bases, and 5 bases lay in between. The CDR3 is 15 residues long. CDR3 coding DNA: TGTGCCACCAGCAGACAGTACTCTGGGGCCAACGTCCTGACTTTC. As protein: CATSRQYSGANVLTF. Full variable domain (rest looked up from reference TRBV15 and TRBJ2-6): DAMVIQNPRYQVTQFGKPVTLSCSQTLNHNVMYWYQQKSSQAPKLLFHYYDKDFNNEADTPDNFQSRRPNTSFCFLDIRSPGLGDTAMYLCATSRQYSGANVLTFGAGSRLTVL.

This chain joins TRBV6-6 and TRBJ2-3; TRBD1 might be the D (6 bases). Germline V gene sequence: CDR1 MNHNY, CDR2 SVGAGI (reference sequence). V lost 6 bases and J lost 4, with 8 bases in between. This CDR3 has 12 amino acids. The CDR3, as DNA: TGTGCCAGCAGGCAGGGGTCAGATACGCAGTATTTT. Translation gives CASRQGSDTQYF.

This clone showed up just once. The chain recombines TRBV6-5 with TRBJ1-2; D gene uncertain. This CDR3 region has 14 residues. V was trimmed by 0 bases and J by 0 bases, leaving 5 bases between them. The germline V gene encodes CDR1 MNHEY and CDR2 SVGAGI. CDR3 DNA: TGTGCCAGCAGTTACTCCCAAACTAACTATGGCTACACCTTC. It is translated as CASSYSQTNYGYTF.

There are a few counts of this clone. The chain's CDR3 is CASSQDTSRGDIQYF. The CDR3 region has the DNA TGCGCCAGCAGCCAAGATACTAGCCGTGGAGACATTCAGTACTTC. The gene calls are TRBV4-3 and TRBJ2-4, with D possibly being TRBD2 (6 bases). In germline, CDR1 is LGHNA, CDR2 YSLEER. Trimming left V 0 bases short and J 8 bases short, with 14 bases between. The CDR3 is made up of 15 amino acids.

This chain joins TRBV2 and TRBJ2-6, with TRBD1 matching 8 bases. Unmatched junction bases numbered 13, after V lost 5 bases and J lost 7 bases. The CDR3 loop spans 17 amino acids. Germline V gene sequence: CDR1 SNHLY, CDR2 FYNNEI. CDR3 in DNA: TGTGCCAGCAGTCAGGACAGGGCGAGGGGGGTTGCCAACGTCCTGACTTTC. Translating it yields CASSQDRARGVANVLTF.

The rearrangement uses TRBV7-2 and TRBJ2-4; 14 bases fit TRBD2. Germline-derived CDR1 and CDR2 are SGHTA and FQGNSA. This CDR3 spans 16 amino acids. Trimming removed 4 bases from V and 5 bases from J; junction bases left unmatched: 4. CDR3 protein: CASSSGLAGGENIQYF. CDR3 DNA: TGTGCCAGCAGCTCCGGACTAGCGGGGGGCGAAAACATTCAGTACTTC.

V usage is TRBV5-4 and J usage is TRBJ2-7; 11 bases line up with TRBD1. The length of the CDR3 is 14 residues. From germline, CDR1 is SGHNT and CDR2 YYREEE (reference sequence). The trim removed 4 bases at V and 3 bases at J, leaving 3 bases unmatched. The CDR3 loop is CASSAGTGGYEQYF. As DNA, the CDR3 is TGTGCCAGCAGCGCCGGGACAGGGGGCTACGAGCAGTACTTC.

This clone came up a few times. The V call is TRBV14, the J call TRBJ2-3, with 10 bases matching TRBD2. Trimming cost V 6 bases and J 3 bases; bases outside gene matches: 6. There are 15 residues in the CDR3. From germline, CDR1 is SGHDN and CDR2 FVKESK. The CDR3 DNA reads TGTGCCAGCAGGCGAACTAGCGGGGCAACAGATACGCAGTATTTT. Translating it yields CASRRTSGATDTQYF.

V and J are TRBV7-2 and TRBJ1-1; D gene ambiguous. Looked up from germline, CDR1 is SGHTA and CDR2 is FQGNSA. The ends were cut back, 1 base at V and 4 bases at J, with 7 bases in the middle. CDR3 length: 13 amino acids. CDR3 amino acids: CASSLGSGTEAFF. The CDR3 DNA follows: TGTGCCAGCAGCTTAGGGTCCGGCACTGAAGCTTTCTTT.

This chain uses TRBV4-3 with TRBJ2-1; D call uncertain. From germline, CDR1 is LGHNA and CDR2 YSLEER. V lost 0 bases and J lost 5, with 17 bases in between. The CDR3 totals 17 residues. Here the CDR3 DNA reads TGCGCCAGCAGCCAAGATCGAGCCTTCCCCGGTGACAATGAGCAGTTCTTC. This translates into CASSQDRAFPGDNEQFF.

This clone was seen more than once but under ten times. The chain uses TRBV7-2 and TRBJ1-6; tentatively, D is TRBD1 (5 bases). The CDR3 consists of 15 residues. The germline V gene has CDR1 SGHTA and CDR2 FQGNSA. Between the trimmed V and J ends, which lost 3 bases and 5 bases, there was a span of 11 bases. The CDR3 DNA sequence: TGTGCCAGCAGCTTGCGGGGCAGGGATAATTCACCCCTCCACTTT. Amino acids: CASSLRGRDNSPLHF.

The table lists this clone with a count of one. This rearrangement joins TRBV5-6 to TRBJ2-7; 7 bases line up with TRBD1. CDR3 length equals 13 residues. The V gene end was trimmed by 4 bases and the J gene end by 3 bases; junction bases not matched to a gene: 4. Germline V gene lookup returns CDR1 SGHDT and CDR2 YYEEEE. CDR3 sequence: CASSLGQFYEQYF. As DNA, the CDR3 is TGTGCCAGCAGCCTGGGACAGTTCTACGAGCAGTACTTC.

This clone occurred a few times. The V call is TRBV5-1, the J call TRBJ2-1; 14 nucleotides line up with TRBD2. V was pared by 2 bases and J by 9 bases, with 4 bases of the junction left unmatched. This CDR3 comprises 15 residues. Germline V gene sequence: CDR1 SGHRS, CDR2 YFSETQ. CDR3 DNA: TGCGCCAGCAGCTTCGGACTAGCGGGGGGAGTTGAGCAGTTCTTC. It translates to CASSFGLAGGVEQFF.

The chain couples TRBV10-3 to TRBJ1-2; D remains unclear. The CDR3 spans 16 residues. Trimming stripped 7 bases from V and 0 bases from J, with 18 bases between. CDR1 is ENHRY, CDR2 SYGVKD, per germline. CDR3: CAIMTPADPSNYGYTF. The CDR3 nucleotides read TGTGCCATCATGACGCCGGCGGATCCTTCTAACTATGGCTACACCTTC.

This sequence joins TRBV28 and TRBJ1-2; D is unresolved. The CDR3 is 13 amino acids. From germline, CDR1 is MDHEN and CDR2 SYDVKM. V was cut by 6 bases and J by 4 bases, with 12 bases left in between. The CDR3 is CASSAPGGYGYTF. The CDR3 coding sequence is TGTGCCAGCAGCGCGCCAGGTGGCTATGGCTACACCTTC.

This chain uses TRBV19 with TRBJ2-2; 8 bases are shared with TRBD1. The germline gives CDR1 LNHDA, CDR2 SQIVND (reference sequence). The CDR3 contains 15 residues. Trimming cost V 6 bases and J 2 bases; bases outside gene matches: 5. The CDR3 DNA reads as TGTGCCAGTAGGTTACAGGGGGGAAACACCGGGGAGCTGTTTTTT. This codes for CASRLQGGNTGELFF.

V is TRBV6-5 and J is TRBJ2-2; D possibly corresponds to TRBD1 (5 bases). This CDR3 is built from 14 residues. The V and J ends lost 2 bases and 5 bases respectively, with 9 bases between them. Germline lookup yields CDR1 MNHEY and CDR2 SVGAGI. CDR3 sequence: CASSYAGQTGELFF. CDR3 in DNA: TGTGCCAGCAGTTACGCAGGGCAGACCGGGGAGCTGTTTTTT.

The chain carries TRBV7-9 and TRBJ1-2, with TRBD1 matching 7 bases. J gave up 2 bases and V 3 bases, and 3 bases lay outside the gene matches. This CDR3 is built from 14 residues. The germline V gene has CDR1 SEHNR and CDR2 FQNEAQ (reference sequence). The CDR3 reads CASSFGGQNYGYTF. The CDR3 nucleotides read TGTGCCAGCAGCTTTGGGGGACAGAACTATGGCTACACCTTC.

This chain joins TRBV2 and TRBJ1-3; no firm D call. Germline V gives CDR1 SNHLY, CDR2 FYNNEI. The V gene lost 5 bases and the J gene lost 2 bases, with 16 bases spanning the gap. CDR3 length: 16 amino acids. The CDR3 region has the DNA TGTGCCAGCAGTAATAGACGTGGGCTTCCTGGAAACACCATATATTTT. Translated: CASSNRRGLPGNTIYF.

This chain connects TRBV10-3 to TRBJ1-2; 10 bases agree with TRBD1. Germline V CDR1 and CDR2: ENHRY, SYGVKD. The CDR3 runs 13 residues. V shed 4 bases, J shed 6 bases, and the junction held 2 bases outside the gene matches. The CDR3 is CAISADRGDGYTF. The DNA for the CDR3 is TGTGCCATCAGTGCGGACAGGGGGGATGGCTACACCTTC.

V is TRBV15 and J is TRBJ2-7; D uncertain. Per germline, CDR1 LNHNV and CDR2 YYDKDF (reference sequence). Trimming stripped 0 bases from V and 3 bases from J, with 9 bases between. The CDR3 spans 14 residues. The CDR3 nucleotides are TGTGCCACCAGCAGAGATCTGAGCCACTACGAGCAGTACTTC. This translates into CATSRDLSHYEQYF.

The V gene is TRBV5-6, the J gene TRBJ2-3; D is perhaps TRBD2 (5 bases). V was clipped by 4 bases and J by 6 bases, with 9 bases between them. In germline, CDR1 is SGHDT, CDR2 YYEEEE. The CDR3 has 12 residues. The CDR3 DNA follows: TGTGCCAGCAGCCGGGGAAGGGATACGCAGTATTTT. The encoded protein is CASSRGRDTQYF.

This sequence joins TRBV7-2 and TRBJ1-2, with unresolved D. Germline CDR1 is SGHTA and CDR2 is FQGNSA. The germline V and J ends were trimmed by 3 bases and 2 bases, with 16 bases remaining between them. The CDR3 is made up of 16 amino acids. Here the CDR3 reads CASSLGAPGGNYGYTF. The DNA for the CDR3 is TGTGCCAGCAGCTTGGGCGCACCCGGAGGGAACTATGGCTACACCTTC. The variable domain in full, completed from reference TRBV7-2 and TRBJ1-2, reads GAGVSQSPSNKVTEKGKDVELRCDPISGHTALYWYRQSLGQGLEFLIYFQGNSAPDKSGLPSDRFSAERTGGSVSTLTIQRTQQEDSAVYLCASSLGAPGGNYGYTFGSGTRLTVV.

The chain joins TRBV19 to TRBJ1-5; 7 positions match TRBD1. J gave up 6 bases and V 5 bases, and 10 bases lay outside the gene matches. Germline CDR1 LNHDA, CDR2 SQIVND (reference sequence). This CDR3 spans 15 amino acids. In nucleotides, the CDR3 is TGTGCCAGTAGTCCAACCCAGGGGGTCGGTCAGCCCCAGCATTTT. Amino acid sequence: CASSPTQGVGQPQHF. Full variable domain (missing parts from reference TRBV19 and TRBJ1-5): DGGITQSPKYLFRKEGQNVTLSCEQNLNHDAMYWYRQDPGQGLRLIYYSQIVNDFQKGDIAEGYSVSREKKESFPLTVTSAQKNPTAFYLCASSPTQGVGQPQHFGDGTRLSIL.

The gene calls are TRBV6-4 and TRBJ1-1; D is possibly TRBD1 (5 bases). The length of the CDR3 is 13 residues. V was clipped by 8 bases and J by 2 bases, with 12 bases between them. Germline CDR1 is MRHNA and CDR2 is SNTAGT. The CDR3 region is CASATDINTEAFF. In DNA form, the CDR3 reads TGTGCCAGCGCGACGGACATTAACACTGAAGCTTTCTTT.